The present T cell receptor (beta chain) was sequenced within a study of shared clonotypes between healthy human individuals. In the study overall: The cohort comprised a couple of women and a few men. Their ages spanned 18 to 49 years.

Study-wide findings and caveats: Shared clonotypes across all four donors exceeded non-shared ones in generation probability.

About this clone: The antigen remains unidentified.

Using immunoSEQ multiplex PCR, the repertoire was profiled, and TCRdb retains in-frame clones only, with some absent. Among a few hundred thousand clones listed, around 97% were seen once. V dropped 4 bases and J dropped 0 bases, with 18 bases sitting between them. CDR3 length equals 17 residues. Per germline, CDR1 MGHRA and CDR2 YSYEKL. Each sample came from a Caucasian adult donor living in Nashville, Tennessee. The sequenced sample consisted of naive CD4+ T cells sorted from blood. Subset reported: CD45RA+ positively selected. This receptor was identified in a young woman in good health. V usage is TRBV4-1 and J usage is TRBJ1-1; D is undetermined. Here the CDR3 reads CASSPGRARTLNTEAFF. In DNA, the CDR3 is TGCGCCAGCAGCCCCGGGCGGGCCAGAACTCTGAACACTGAAGCTTTCTTT.